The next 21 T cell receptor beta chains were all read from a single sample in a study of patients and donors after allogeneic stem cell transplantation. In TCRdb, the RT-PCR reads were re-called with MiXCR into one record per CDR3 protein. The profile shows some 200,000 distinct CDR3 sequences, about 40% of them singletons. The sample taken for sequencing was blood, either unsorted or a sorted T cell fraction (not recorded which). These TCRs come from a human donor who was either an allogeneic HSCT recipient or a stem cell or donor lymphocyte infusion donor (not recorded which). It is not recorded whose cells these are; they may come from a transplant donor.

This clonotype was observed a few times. DNA of the CDR3: TGTGCCAGCAGCCAAGATTGGGGGATTATGAACACTGAAGCTTTCTTT. It yields the protein CASSQDWGIMNTEAFF. J is TRBJ1-1 and V is TRBV4-2; D may be TRBD1 (5 bases). Germline V gene sequence: CDR1 LGHNA, CDR2 YNFKEQ. Trimming shortened V by 0 bases and J by 0 bases, and 11 bases separated the two germline ends. There are 16 residues in the CDR3.

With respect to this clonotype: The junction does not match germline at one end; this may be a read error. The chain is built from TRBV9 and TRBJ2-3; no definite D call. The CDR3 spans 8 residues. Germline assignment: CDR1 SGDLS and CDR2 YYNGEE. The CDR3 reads CASSRCSF. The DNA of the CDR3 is TGTGCCAGCAGCCGTTGTAGTTTT.

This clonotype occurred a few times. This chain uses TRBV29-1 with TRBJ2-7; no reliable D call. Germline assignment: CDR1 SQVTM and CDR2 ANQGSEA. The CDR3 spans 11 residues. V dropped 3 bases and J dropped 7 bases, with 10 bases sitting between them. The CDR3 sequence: CSVEAGLEQYF. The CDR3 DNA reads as TGCAGCGTTGAGGCCGGATTAGAGCAGTACTTC.

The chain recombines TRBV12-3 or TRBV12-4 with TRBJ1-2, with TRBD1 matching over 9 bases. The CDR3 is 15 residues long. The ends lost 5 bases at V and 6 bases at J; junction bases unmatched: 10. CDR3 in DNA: TGTGCCAGCAGTAATCCGGGACAGGGACGCAATGGCTACACCTTC. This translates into CASSNPGQGRNGYTF.

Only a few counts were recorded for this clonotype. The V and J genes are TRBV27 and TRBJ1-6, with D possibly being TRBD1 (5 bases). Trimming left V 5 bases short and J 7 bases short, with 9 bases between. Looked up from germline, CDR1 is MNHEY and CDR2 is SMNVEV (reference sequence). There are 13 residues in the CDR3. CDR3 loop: CASSLRQNSPLHF. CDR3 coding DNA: TGTGCCAGCAGTCTTCGACAGAATTCACCCCTCCACTTT.

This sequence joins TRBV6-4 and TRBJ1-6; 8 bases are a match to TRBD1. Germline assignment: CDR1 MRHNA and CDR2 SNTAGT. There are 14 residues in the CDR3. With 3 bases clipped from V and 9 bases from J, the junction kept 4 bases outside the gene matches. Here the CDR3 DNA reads TGTGCCAGCAGTGAATCAACAGGGGGTTCACCCCTCCACTTT. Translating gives CASSESTGGSPLHF.

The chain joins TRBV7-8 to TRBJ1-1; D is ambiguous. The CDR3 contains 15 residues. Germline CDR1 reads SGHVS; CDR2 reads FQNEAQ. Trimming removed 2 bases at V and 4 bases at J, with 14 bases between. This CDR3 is CASSLRYSDVTEAFF. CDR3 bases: TGTGCCAGCAGCTTAAGATACAGCGATGTCACTGAAGCTTTCTTT.

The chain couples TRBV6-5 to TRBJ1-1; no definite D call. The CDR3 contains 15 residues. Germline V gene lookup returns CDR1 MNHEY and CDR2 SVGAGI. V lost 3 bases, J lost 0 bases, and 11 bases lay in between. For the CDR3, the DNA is TGTGCCAGCAGTTATGATCGGCTTTTGAACACTGAAGCTTTCTTT. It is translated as CASSYDRLLNTEAFF.

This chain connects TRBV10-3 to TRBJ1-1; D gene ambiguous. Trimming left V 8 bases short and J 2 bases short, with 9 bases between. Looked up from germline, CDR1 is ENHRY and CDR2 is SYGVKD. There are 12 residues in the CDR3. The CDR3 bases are TGTGCCATCGGCGGAATTAACACTGAAGCTTTCTTT. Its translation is CAIGGINTEAFF.

The DNA for the CDR3 is TGTGCCACCGCCAGGGAATCCTACGAGCAGTACTTC. Protein product: CATARESYEQYF. The V call is TRBV10-3, the J call TRBJ2-7, with a possible D match to TRBD1 (5 bases). V lost 10 bases and J 1 base, leaving 11 bases between the germline ends. The CDR3 has 12 residues. The germline gives CDR1 ENHRY, CDR2 SYGVKD.

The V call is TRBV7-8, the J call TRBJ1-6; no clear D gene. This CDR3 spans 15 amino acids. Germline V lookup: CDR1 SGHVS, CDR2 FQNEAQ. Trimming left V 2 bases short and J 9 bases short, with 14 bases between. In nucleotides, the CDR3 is TGTGCCAGCAGCTTACTTTCCCTGGAGGGTTCACCCCTCCACTTT. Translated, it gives CASSLLSLEGSPLHF.

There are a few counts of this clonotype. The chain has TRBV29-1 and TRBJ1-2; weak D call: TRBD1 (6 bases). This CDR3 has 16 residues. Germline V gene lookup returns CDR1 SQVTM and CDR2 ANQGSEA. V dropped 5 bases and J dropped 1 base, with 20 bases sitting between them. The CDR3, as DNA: TGCAGCGTTCTTCCTGAGGACAGCAAGTTTAACTATGGCTACACCTTC. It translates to CSVLPEDSKFNYGYTF.

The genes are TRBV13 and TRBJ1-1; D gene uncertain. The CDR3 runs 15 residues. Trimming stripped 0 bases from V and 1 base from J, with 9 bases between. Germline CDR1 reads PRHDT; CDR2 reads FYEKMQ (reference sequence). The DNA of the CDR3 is TGTGCCAGCAGCTTAGGGTGGCAGACGAACACTGAAGCTTTCTTT. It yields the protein CASSLGWQTNTEAFF.

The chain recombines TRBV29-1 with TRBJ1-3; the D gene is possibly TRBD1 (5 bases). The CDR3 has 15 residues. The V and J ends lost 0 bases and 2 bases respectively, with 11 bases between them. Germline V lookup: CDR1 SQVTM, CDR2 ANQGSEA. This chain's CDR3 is CSVEDPAGTGNTIYF. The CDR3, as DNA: TGCAGCGTTGAAGATCCCGCAGGGACTGGAAACACCATATATTTT.

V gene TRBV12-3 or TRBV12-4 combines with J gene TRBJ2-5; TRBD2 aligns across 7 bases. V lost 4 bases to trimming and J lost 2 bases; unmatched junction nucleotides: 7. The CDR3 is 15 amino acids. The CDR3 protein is CASSSVLARQETQYF. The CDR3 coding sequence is TGTGCCAGCAGTTCTGTACTAGCGAGGCAAGAGACCCAGTACTTC.

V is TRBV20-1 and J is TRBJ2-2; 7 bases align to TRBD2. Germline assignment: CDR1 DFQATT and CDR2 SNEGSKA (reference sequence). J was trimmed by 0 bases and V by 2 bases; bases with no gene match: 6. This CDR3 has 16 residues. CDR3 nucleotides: TGCAGTGCTAGACCTCTAGCGGCCTCGAACACCGGGGAGCTGTTTTTT. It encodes CSARPLAASNTGELFF.

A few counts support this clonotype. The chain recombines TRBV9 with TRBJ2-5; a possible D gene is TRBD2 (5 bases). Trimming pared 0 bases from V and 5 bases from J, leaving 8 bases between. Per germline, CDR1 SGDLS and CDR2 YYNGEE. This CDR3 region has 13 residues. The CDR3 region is CASSVGAGETQYF. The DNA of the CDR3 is TGTGCCAGCAGCGTAGGGGCGGGCGAGACCCAGTACTTC.

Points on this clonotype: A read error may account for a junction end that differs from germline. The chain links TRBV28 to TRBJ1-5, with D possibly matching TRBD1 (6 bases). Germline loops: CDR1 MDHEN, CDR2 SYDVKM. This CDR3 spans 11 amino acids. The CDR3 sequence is CASSFRGLEVF. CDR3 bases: TGTGCCAGCAGTTTCAGGGGCCTCGAGGTTTTT.

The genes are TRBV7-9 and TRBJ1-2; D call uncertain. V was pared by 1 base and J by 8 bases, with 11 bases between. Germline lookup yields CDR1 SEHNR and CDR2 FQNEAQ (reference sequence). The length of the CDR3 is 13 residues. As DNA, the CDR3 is TGTGCCAGCAGCTTAGGAGGACGGGGAGGCTACACCTTC. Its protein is CASSLGGRGGYTF.

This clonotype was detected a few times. CDR3 nucleotide sequence: TGTGCCAGCGGGTGGGCAGAGGATGAAAAACTGTTTTTT. Its translation: CASGWAEDEKLFF. This chain connects TRBV7-9 to TRBJ1-4; D is unresolved. The ends were cut back, 8 bases at V and 6 bases at J, with 13 bases in the middle. This CDR3 spans 13 amino acids. Germline CDR1 is SEHNR and CDR2 is FQNEAQ (reference sequence).

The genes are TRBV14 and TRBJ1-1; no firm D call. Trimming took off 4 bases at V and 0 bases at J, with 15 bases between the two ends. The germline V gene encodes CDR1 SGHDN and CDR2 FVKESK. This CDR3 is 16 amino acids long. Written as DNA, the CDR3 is TGTGCCAGCAGCCCTTATCAGGACCTCCTGAACACTGAAGCTTTCTTT. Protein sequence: CASSPYQDLLNTEAFF.